This T cell receptor (beta chain) was recovered during a study of blood T cell repertoires in COVID-19. On the study more broadly: COVID-19 samples, acute and convalescent, were from the United States, Italy and Spain. In each case, the material was cDNA or gDNA derived from T cells, B-cell-depleted T cells, or PBMCs.

Under the authors' procedure: Cell counts per sample came from amplifying reference gene primers. The assay was immunoSEQ multiplex PCR, and TCRdb's table has in-frame clones only and misses some. The V and J calls and clone size are taken from that table; D and trimming were inferred from the DNA. The table shows 90,000 to 150,000 clones, with about three quarters occurring only once. There are 15 residues in the CDR3. Sequencing used peripheral blood. The rearrangement uses TRBV21-1 and TRBJ1-1; TRBD1, the D gene given by the table, was not confirmed from the DNA. TRBV21-1 is flagged as a pseudogene. This TCR derives from a human donor with acute or convalescent COVID-19. The donor label of this sample is uncertain. The CDR3, as DNA: TGTGCCAGAAACCCAAGGGAGACAGGGGGAATCCTGGCTTTCTTT. As protein: CARNPRETGGILAFF.